These 8 T cell receptor beta chains were all obtained from the same sample, sequenced in a study of blood T cell repertoires in COVID-19. The protocol was immunoSEQ multiplex PCR, while the TCRdb copy is restricted to in-frame clones and leaves out a portion. The profile shows about 98,000 clones, around 80% of them singletons. Material: peripheral blood. Receptor source: a man aged 65-85 years with acute or convalescent COVID-19.

V is TRBV10-3 and J is TRBJ1-2; D gene uncertain. The CDR3 contains 16 residues. Germline CDR1 and CDR2: ENHRY and SYGVKD. V lost 6 bases to trimming and J lost 2 bases, with 19 bases between them. CDR3: CAISAEGPTTNYGYTF. The CDR3 DNA sequence: TGTGCCATCAGCGCGGAGGGCCCGACAACCAACTATGGCTACACCTTC.

V gene TRBV10-1 combines with J gene TRBJ2-6; 12 bases are a match to TRBD1. The CDR3 runs to 18 residues. Germline CDR1 is WNHNN and CDR2 is SYGVQD (reference sequence). Trimming at V came to 6 bases and at J to 12 bases, leaving 18 bases not matched to a gene. CDR3 sequence: CASSPRWDRGPRGVVLTF. The CDR3 nucleotides read TGCGCCAGCAGCCCTCGCTGGGACAGGGGGCCTAGGGGGGTCGTCCTGACTTTC.

The chain has TRBV11-3 and TRBJ2-1, with 7 positions matching TRBD1. V lost 1 base, J lost 8 bases, and 5 bases stayed unmatched. The CDR3 runs 14 residues. CDR1 SGHNT and CDR2 YENEEA come from the germline V gene. This chain's CDR3 is CASSLGGTGDEQFF. In nucleotides, the CDR3 is TGTGCCAGCAGCTTAGGGGGTACAGGGGATGAGCAGTTCTTC.

The chain uses TRBV19 and TRBJ2-4; 12 bases fit TRBD2. The CDR3 length is 14 residues. The V and J ends lost 4 bases and 9 bases, in that order; junction bases with no gene match: 4. Germline CDR1 LNHDA, CDR2 SQIVND (reference sequence). The CDR3 here is CASSRSSGRAIQYF. The CDR3 region has the DNA TGTGCCAGTAGTAGATCTAGCGGGAGGGCCATTCAGTACTTC.

This rearrangement joins TRBV5-1 to TRBJ2-3, with D unresolved. CDR1 SGHRS and CDR2 YFSETQ come from the germline V gene. CDR3 length: 13 residues. V shed 4 bases and J shed 6 bases, with 12 bases lying between them. The CDR3 spells CASSVDARDTQYF. The CDR3 DNA reads TGCGCCAGCAGCGTCGATGCGCGGGATACGCAGTATTTT.

V is TRBV9 and J is TRBJ2-7, with a tentative D call TRBD2 (6 bases). This CDR3 is 15 amino acids long. The V gene lost 3 bases and the J gene lost 0 bases, with 13 bases spanning the gap. Germline V gene data show CDR1 as SGDLS and CDR2 as YYNGEE. CDR3 DNA: TGTGCCAGCAGCGCCGGAGGGCAGATCTCCTACGAGCAGTACTTC. It translates to CASSAGGQISYEQYF.

The rearrangement links TRBV4-2 to TRBJ1-1, with no clear D. The CDR3 spans 14 residues. Looked up from germline, CDR1 is LGHNA and CDR2 is YNFKEQ. Trimming removed 1 base from V and 5 bases from J, with 11 bases in between. CDR3 nucleotides: TGTGCCAGCAGCCAAGGTCACCGAGGGACTGAAGCTTTCTTT. Encoded protein: CASSQGHRGTEAFF.

This clone has only a few counts. The chain uses TRBV27 and TRBJ1-5; D is undetermined. Germline V CDR1 and CDR2: MNHEY, SMNVEV (reference sequence). The CDR3 extends over 14 amino acids. The ends were cut back, 1 base at V and 3 bases at J, with 7 bases in the middle. The CDR3 loop reads CASSLFGFNQPQHF. CDR3 in DNA: TGTGCCAGCAGTTTATTCGGGTTCAATCAGCCCCAGCATTTT.